This T cell receptor (beta chain) was captured in a study of blood T cell repertoires in COVID-19. Study-wide context: Samples came from the United States, Italy and Spain, spanning acute and convalescent COVID-19.

The protocol was immunoSEQ multiplex PCR, while the TCRdb copy is restricted to in-frame clones and leaves out a portion. The sample has about 370,000 clones, roughly 90% seen once. Deletions cut 4 bases from V and 4 bases from J, with 12 bases between. The germline gives CDR1 KGHDR, CDR2 SFDVKD. The CDR3 extends over 15 amino acids. This chain links TRBV24-1 with TRBJ2-2; D may be TRBD2 (5 bases). Material for sequencing was peripheral blood. This receptor was taken from a woman in her twenties or thirties with COVID-19, enrolled during active disease. The CDR3 bases are TGTGCCACCAGTGAGCCGGGATCGGGCACCGGGGAGCTGTTTTTT. It specifies CATSEPGSGTGELFF.